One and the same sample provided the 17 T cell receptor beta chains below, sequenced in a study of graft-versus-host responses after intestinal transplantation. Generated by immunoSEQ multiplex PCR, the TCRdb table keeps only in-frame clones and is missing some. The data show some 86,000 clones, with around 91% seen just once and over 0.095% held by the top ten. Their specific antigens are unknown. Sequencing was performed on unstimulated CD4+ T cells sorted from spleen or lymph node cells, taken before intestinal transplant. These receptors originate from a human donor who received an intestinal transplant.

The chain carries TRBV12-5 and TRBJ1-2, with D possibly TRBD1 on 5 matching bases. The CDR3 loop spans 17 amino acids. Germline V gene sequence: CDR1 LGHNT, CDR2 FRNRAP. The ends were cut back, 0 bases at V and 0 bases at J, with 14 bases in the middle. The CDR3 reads CASGLVLAGRTNYGYTF. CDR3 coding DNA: TGTGCTAGTGGTTTGGTATTGGCAGGGCGAACTAACTATGGCTACACCTTC.

DNA for the CDR3: TGTGCCAGCAGCTTAATAAGCAGAGGGATGGTGGGTACGCAGTATTTT. Translating it yields CASSLISRGMVGTQYF. This rearrangement joins TRBV7-2 to TRBJ2-3; TRBD2 is a possible D gene (5 bases). The CDR3 has 16 amino acids. CDR1 is SGHTA, CDR2 FQGNSA, per germline. V was clipped by 2 bases and J by 8 bases, with 20 bases between them.

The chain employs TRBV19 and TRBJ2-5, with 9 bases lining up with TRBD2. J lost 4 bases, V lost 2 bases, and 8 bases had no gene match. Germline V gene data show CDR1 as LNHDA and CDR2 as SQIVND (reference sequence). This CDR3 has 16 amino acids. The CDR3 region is CASSIPTSGSSETQYF. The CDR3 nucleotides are TGTGCCAGTAGTATACCGACTAGCGGTAGTTCAGAGACCCAGTACTTC.

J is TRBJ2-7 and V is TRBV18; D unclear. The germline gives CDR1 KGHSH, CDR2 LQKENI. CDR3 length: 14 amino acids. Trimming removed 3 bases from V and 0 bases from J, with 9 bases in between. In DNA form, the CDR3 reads TGTGCCAGCTCACCGACAAGTTACTCCTACGAGCAGTACTTC. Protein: CASSPTSYSYEQYF.

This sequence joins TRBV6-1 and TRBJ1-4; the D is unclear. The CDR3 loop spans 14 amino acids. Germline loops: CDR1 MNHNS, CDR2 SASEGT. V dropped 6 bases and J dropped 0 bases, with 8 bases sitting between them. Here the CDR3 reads CASRGFSTNEKLFF. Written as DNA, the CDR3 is TGTGCCAGCAGGGGCTTTTCAACTAATGAAAAACTGTTTTTT.

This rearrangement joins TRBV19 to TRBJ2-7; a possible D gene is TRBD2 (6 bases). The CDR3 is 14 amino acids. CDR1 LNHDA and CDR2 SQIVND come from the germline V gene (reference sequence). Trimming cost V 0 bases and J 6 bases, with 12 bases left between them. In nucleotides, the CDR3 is TGTGCCAGTAGTATAGATCTAGCGACGACCGAGCAGTACTTC. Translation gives CASSIDLATTEQYF.

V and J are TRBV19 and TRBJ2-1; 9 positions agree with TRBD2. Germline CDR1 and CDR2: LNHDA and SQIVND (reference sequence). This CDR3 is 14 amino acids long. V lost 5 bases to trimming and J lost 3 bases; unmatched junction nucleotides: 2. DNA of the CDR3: TGTGCCAGTAGTGTGCGGGGGGGCTACAATGAGCAGTTCTTC. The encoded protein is CASSVRGGYNEQFF.

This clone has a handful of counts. CDR3 sequence: CASSLRQVLNTGELFF. The CDR3 DNA is TGTGCCAGCAGCCTCAGACAGGTTTTGAACACCGGGGAGCTGTTTTTT. This rearrangement joins TRBV7-9 to TRBJ2-2; maybe TRBD1 (6 bases). The germline gives CDR1 SEHNR, CDR2 FQNEAQ (reference sequence). The CDR3 length is 16 residues. V was pared by 5 bases and J by 1 base, with 14 bases between.

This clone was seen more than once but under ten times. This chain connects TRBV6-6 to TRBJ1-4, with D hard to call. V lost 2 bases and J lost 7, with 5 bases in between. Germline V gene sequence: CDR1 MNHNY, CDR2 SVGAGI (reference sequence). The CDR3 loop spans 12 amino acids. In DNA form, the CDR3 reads TGTGCCAGCAGTTACGGAGGTGAAAAACTGTTTTTT. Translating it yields CASSYGGEKLFF.

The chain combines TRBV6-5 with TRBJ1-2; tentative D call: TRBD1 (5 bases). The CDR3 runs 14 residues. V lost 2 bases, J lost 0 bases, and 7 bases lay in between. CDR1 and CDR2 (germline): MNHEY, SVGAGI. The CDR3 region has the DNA TGTGCCAGCAGTTACGACAGCTCTAACTATGGCTACACCTTC. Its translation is CASSYDSSNYGYTF.

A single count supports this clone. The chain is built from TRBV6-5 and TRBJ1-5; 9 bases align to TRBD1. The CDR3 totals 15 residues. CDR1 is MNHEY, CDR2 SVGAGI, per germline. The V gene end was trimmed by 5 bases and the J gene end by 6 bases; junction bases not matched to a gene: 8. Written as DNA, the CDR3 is TGTGCCAGCAGTCTCAACAGGGGGCAGGGTCAGCCCCAGCATTTT. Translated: CASSLNRGQGQPQHF.

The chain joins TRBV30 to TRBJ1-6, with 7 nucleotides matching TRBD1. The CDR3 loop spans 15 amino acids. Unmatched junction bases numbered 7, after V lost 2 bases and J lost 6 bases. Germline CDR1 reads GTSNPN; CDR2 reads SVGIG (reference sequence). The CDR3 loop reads CAWSLTGLSNSPLHF. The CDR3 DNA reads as TGTGCCTGGAGTCTGACAGGGTTATCTAATTCACCCCTCCACTTT. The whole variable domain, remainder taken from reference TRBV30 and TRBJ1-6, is SQTIHQWPATLVQPVGSPLSLECTVEGTSNPNLYWYRQAAGRGLQLLFYSVGIGQISSEVPQNLSASRPQDRQFILSSKKLLLSDSGFYLCAWSLTGLSNSPLHFGNGTRLTVT.

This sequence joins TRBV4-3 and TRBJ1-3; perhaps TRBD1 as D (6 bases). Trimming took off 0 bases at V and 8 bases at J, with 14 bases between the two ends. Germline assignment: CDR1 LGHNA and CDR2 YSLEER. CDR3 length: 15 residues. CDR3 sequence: CASSQDGTTSDTIYF. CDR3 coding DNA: TGCGCCAGCAGCCAAGACGGGACAACTTCGGACACCATATATTTT.

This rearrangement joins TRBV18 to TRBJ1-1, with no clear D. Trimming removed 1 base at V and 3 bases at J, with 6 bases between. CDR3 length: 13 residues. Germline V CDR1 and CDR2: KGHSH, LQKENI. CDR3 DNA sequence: TGTGCCAGCTCACCACTATCGGACACTGAAGCTTTCTTT. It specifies CASSPLSDTEAFF. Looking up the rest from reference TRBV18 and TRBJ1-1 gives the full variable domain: NAGVMQNPRHLVRRRGQEARLRCSPMKGHSHVYWYRQLPEEGLKFMVYLQKENIIDESGMPKERFSAEFPKEGPSILRIQQVVRGDSAAYFCASSPLSDTEAFFGQGTRLTVV.

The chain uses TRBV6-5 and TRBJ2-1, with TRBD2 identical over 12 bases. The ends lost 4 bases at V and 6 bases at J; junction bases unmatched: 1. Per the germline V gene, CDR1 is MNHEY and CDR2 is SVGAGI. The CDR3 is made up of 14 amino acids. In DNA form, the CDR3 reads TGTGCCAGCAGTTCTAGCGGGGGGGCCAATGAGCAGTTCTTC. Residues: CASSSSGGANEQFF.

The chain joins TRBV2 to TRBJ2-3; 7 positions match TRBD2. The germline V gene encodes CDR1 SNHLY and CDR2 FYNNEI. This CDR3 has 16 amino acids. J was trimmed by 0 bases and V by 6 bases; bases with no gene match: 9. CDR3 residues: CASSLTSVPSTDTQYF. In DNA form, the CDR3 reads TGTGCCAGCAGCCTCACTAGCGTTCCTAGCACAGATACGCAGTATTTT.

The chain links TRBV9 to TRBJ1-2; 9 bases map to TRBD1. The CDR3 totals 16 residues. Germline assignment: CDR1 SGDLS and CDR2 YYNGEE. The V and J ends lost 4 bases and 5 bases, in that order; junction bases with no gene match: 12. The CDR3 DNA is TGTGCCAGCAGCCGCACCGGGACAGGGCATGGGTATGGCTACACCTTC. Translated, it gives CASSRTGTGHGYGYTF.